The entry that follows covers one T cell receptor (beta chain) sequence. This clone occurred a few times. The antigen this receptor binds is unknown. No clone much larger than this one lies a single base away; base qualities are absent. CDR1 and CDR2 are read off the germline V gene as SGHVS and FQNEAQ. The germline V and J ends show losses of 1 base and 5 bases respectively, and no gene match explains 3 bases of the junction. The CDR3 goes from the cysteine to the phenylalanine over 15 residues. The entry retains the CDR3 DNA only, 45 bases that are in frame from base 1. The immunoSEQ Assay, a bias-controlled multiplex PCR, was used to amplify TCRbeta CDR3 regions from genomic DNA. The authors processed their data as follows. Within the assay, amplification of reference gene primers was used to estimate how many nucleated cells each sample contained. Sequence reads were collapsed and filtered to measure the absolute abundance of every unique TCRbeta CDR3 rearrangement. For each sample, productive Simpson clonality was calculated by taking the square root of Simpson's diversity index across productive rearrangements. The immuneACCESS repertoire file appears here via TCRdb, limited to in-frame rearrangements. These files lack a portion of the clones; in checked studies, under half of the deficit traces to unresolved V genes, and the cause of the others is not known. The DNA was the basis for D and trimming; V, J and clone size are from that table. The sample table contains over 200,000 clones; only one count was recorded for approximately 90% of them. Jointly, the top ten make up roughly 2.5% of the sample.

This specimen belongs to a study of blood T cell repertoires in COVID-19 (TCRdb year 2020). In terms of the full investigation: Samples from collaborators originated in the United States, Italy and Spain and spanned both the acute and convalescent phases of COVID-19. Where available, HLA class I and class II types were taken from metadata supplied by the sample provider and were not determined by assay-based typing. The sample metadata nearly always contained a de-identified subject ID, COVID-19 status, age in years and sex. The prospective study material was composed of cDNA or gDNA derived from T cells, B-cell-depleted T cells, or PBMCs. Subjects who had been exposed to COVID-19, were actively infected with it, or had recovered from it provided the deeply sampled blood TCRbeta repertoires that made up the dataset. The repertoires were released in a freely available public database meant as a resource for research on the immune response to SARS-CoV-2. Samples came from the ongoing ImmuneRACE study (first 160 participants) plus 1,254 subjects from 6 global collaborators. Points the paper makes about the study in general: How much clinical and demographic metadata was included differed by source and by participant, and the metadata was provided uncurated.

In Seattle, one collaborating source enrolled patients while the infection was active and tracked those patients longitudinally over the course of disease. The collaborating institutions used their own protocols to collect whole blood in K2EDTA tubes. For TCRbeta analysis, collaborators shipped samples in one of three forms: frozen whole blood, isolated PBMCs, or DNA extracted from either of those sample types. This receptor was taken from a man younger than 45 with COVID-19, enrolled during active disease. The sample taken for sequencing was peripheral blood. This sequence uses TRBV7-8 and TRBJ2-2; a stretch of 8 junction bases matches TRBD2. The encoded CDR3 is CASSLERGRTGELFF. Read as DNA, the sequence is TGTGCCAGCAGCTTAGAGCGGGGGCGAACCGGGGAGCTGTTTTTT.